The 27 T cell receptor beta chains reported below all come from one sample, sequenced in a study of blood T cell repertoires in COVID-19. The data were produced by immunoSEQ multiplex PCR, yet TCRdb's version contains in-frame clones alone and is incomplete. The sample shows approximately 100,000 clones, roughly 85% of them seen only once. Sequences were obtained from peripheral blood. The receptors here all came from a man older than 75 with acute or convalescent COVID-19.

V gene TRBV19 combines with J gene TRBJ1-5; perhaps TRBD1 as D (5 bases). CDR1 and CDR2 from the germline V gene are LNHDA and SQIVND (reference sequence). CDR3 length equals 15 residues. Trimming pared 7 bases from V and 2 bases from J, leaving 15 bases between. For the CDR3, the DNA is TGTGCCAGTATTATGGGAGGGGCTGGCAATCAGCCCCAGCATTTT. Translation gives CASIMGGAGNQPQHF.

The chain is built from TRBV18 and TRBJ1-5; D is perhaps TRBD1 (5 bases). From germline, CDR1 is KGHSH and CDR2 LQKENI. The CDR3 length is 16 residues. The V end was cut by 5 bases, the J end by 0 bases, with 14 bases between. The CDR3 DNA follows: TGTGCCAGCTCATCTTCCGACAGCAATAGCAATCAGCCCCAGCATTTT. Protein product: CASSSSDSNSNQPQHF.

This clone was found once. This CDR3 is CASTTGGPSYNSPLHF. The CDR3 DNA reads TGTGCCAGCACAACAGGGGGCCCTTCCTATAATTCACCCCTCCACTTT. This chain uses TRBV27 with TRBJ1-6, with 9 positions matching TRBD1. The CDR3 spans 16 residues. After removal of 7 bases from V and 1 base from J, the junction contained 5 bases not matched to a gene. Germline-derived CDR1 and CDR2 are MNHEY and SMNVEV (reference sequence).

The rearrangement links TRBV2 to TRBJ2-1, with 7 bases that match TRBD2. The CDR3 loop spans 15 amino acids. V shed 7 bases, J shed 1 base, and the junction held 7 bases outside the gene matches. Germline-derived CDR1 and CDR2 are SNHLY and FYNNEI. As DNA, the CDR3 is TGTGCCAGCAACCCGAGCGGGGCGTCCTACAATGAGCAGTTCTTC. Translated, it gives CASNPSGASYNEQFF.

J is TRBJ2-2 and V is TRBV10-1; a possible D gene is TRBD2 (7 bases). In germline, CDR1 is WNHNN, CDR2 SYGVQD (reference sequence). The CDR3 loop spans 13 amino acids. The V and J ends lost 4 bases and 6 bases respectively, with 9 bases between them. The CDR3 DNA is TGCGCCAGCAGTGGCGGGGGCCCCGGGGAGCTGTTTTTT. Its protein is CASSGGGPGELFF.

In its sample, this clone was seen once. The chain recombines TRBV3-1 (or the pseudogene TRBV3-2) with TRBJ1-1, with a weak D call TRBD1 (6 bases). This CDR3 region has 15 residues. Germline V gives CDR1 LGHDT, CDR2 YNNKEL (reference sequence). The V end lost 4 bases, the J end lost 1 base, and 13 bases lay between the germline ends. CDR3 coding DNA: TGTGCCAGCAGCCCCCAGGGGTTGAGGAACACTGAAGCTTTCTTT. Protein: CASSPQGLRNTEAFF.

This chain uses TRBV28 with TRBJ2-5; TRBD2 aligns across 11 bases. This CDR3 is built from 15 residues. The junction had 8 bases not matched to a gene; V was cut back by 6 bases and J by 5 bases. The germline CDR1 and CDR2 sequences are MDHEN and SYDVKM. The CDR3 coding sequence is TGTGCCAGCAGCCGTACTAGCGGGAGAGATGAGACCCAGTACTTC. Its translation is CASSRTSGRDETQYF.

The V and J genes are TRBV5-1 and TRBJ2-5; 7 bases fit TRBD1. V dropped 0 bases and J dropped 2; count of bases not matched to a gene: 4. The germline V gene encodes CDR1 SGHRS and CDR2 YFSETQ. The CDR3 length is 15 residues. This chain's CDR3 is CASSLAGTEQETQYF. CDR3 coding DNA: TGCGCCAGCAGCTTGGCCGGGACAGAGCAAGAGACCCAGTACTTC.

The CDR3 here is CASSPEGRGADQPQHF. The CDR3 DNA reads TGTGCCAGCTCACCGGAAGGGAGGGGGGCGGATCAGCCCCAGCATTTT. The chain links TRBV18 to TRBJ1-5; D may be TRBD1 (6 bases). Germline CDR1 reads KGHSH; CDR2 reads LQKENI. The CDR3 is made up of 16 amino acids. The V end lost 3 bases, the J end lost 5 bases, and 17 bases lay between the germline ends.

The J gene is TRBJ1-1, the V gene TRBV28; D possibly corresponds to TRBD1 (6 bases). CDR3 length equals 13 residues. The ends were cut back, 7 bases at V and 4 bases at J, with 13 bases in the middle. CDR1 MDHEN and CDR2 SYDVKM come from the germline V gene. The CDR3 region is CASKDQGGTEAFF. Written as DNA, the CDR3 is TGTGCCAGCAAAGATCAAGGGGGCACTGAAGCTTTCTTT.

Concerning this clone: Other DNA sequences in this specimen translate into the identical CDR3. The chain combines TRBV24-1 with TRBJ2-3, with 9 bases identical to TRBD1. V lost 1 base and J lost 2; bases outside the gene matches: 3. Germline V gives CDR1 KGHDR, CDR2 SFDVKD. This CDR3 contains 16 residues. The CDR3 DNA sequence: TGTGCCACCAGTGATTTAGGACAGGGGTCCACAGATACGCAGTATTTT. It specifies CATSDLGQGSTDTQYF.

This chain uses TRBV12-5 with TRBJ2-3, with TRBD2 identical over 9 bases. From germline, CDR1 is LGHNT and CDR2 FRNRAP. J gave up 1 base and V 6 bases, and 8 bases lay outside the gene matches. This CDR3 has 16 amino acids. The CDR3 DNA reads TGTGCTAGTGGCGTCCTTAGCGGGAGAGGCACAGATACGCAGTATTTT. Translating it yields CASGVLSGRGTDTQYF.

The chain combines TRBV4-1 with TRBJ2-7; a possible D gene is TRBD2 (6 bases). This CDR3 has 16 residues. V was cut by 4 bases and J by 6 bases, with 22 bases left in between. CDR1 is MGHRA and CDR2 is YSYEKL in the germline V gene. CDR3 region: CASSPKGTPTFGEQYF. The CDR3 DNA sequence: TGCGCCAGCAGCCCCAAGGGGACTCCCACATTTGGCGAGCAGTACTTC.

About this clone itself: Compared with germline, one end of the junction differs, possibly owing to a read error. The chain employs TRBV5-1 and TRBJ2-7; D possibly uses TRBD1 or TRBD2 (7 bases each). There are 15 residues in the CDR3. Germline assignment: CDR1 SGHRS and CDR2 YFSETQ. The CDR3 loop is CARRGGAGSSYEQYF. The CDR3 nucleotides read TGCGCCCGCAGGGGGGGGGCAGGGAGCTCCTACGAGCAGTACTTC. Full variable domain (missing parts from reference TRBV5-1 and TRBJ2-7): KAGVTQTPRYLIKTRGQQVTLSCSPISGHRSVSWYQQTPGQGLQFLFEYFSETQRNKGNFPGRFSGRQFSNSRSEMNVSTLELGDSALYLCARRGGAGSSYEQYFGPGTRLTVT.

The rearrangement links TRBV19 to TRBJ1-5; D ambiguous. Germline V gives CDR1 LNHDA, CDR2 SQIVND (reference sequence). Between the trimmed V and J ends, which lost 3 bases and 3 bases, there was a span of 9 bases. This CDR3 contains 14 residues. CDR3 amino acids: CASSIGQPNQPQHF. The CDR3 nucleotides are TGTGCCAGTAGTATTGGGCAACCCAATCAGCCCCAGCATTTT.

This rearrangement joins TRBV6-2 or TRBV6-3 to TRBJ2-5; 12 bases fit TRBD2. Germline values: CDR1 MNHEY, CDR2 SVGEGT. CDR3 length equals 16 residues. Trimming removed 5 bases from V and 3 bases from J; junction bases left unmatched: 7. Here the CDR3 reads CASSLGLAGTKETQYF. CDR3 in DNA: TGTGCCAGCAGTCTCGGACTAGCGGGAACGAAAGAGACCCAGTACTTC.

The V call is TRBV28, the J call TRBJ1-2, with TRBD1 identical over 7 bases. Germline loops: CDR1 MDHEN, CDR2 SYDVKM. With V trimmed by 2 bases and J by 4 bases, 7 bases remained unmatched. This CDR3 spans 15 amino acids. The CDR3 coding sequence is TGTGCCAGCAGTTTACCCTCAACAGGGGTCTATGGCTACACCTTC. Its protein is CASSLPSTGVYGYTF.

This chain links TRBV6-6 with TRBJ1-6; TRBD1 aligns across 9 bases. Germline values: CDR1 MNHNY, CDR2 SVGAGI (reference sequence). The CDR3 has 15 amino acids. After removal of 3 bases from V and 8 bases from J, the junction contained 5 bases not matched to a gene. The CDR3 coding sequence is TGTGCCAGCAGTTATTTTACAGGGGGCGATTCACCCCTCCACTTT. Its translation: CASSYFTGGDSPLHF.

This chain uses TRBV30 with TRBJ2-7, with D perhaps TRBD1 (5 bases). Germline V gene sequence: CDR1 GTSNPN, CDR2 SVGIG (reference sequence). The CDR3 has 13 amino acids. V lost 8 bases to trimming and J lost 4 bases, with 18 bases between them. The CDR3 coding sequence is TGTGCCGGACAAGCTGGGCTACCGTACGAGCAGTACTTC. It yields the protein CAGQAGLPYEQYF.

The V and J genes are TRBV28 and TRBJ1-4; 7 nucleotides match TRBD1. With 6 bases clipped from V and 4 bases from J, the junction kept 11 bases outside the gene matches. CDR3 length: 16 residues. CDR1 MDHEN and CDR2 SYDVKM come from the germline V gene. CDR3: CASSYSPGQSNEKLFF. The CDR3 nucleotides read TGTGCCAGCAGCTACTCTCCGGGACAGAGTAATGAAAAACTGTTTTTT.

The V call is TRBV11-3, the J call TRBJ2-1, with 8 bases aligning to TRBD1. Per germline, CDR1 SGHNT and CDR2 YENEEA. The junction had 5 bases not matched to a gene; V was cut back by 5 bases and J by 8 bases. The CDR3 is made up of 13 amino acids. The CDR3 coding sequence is TGTGCCAGCAGCCCGGACAGGGTTCATGAGCAGTTCTTC. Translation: CASSPDRVHEQFF.

CDR3 region: CASSEGTGGIHNEQFF. In nucleotides, the CDR3 is TGTGCCAGCAGTGAAGGGACAGGGGGAATACACAATGAGCAGTTCTTC. The rearrangement uses TRBV28 and TRBJ2-1; 11 nucleotides agree with TRBD1. The CDR3 has 16 amino acids. Germline trimming cut 5 bases from V and 5 bases from J; bases unmatched to any gene: 8. The germline gives CDR1 MDHEN, CDR2 SYDVKM.

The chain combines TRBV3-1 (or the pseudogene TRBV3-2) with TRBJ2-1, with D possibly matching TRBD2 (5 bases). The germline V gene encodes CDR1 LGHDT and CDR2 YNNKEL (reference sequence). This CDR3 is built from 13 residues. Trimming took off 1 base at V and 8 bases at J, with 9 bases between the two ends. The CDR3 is CASSQGGSDEQFF. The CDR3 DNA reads TGTGCCAGCAGCCAAGGTGGTAGCGATGAGCAGTTCTTC.

CDR3 in amino acids: CAISGDDPGQGSYSGANVLTF. The CDR3 bases are TGTGCCATCAGTGGGGATGATCCAGGACAGGGGTCTTACTCTGGGGCCAACGTCCTGACTTTC. The chain links TRBV10-3 to TRBJ2-6, with 9 bases identical to TRBD1. Germline V lookup: CDR1 ENHRY, CDR2 SYGVKD. The CDR3 has 21 residues. V lost 4 bases to trimming and J lost 0 bases; unmatched junction nucleotides: 16.

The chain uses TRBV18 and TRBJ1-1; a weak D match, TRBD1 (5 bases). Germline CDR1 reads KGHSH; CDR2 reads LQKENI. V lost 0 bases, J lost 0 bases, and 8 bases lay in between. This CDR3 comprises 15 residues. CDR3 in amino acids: CASSPPSGMNTEAFF. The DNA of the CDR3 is TGTGCCAGCTCACCACCCTCAGGGATGAACACTGAAGCTTTCTTT. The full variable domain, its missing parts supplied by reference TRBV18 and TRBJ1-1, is NAGVMQNPRHLVRRRGQEARLRCSPMKGHSHVYWYRQLPEEGLKFMVYLQKENIIDESGMPKERFSAEFPKEGPSILRIQQVVRGDSAAYFCASSPPSGMNTEAFFGQGTRLTVV.

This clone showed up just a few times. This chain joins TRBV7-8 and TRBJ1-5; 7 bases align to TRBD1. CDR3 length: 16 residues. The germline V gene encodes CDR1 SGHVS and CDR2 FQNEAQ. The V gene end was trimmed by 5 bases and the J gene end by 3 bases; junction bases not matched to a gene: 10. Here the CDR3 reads CASSGRTGGNNQPQHF. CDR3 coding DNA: TGTGCCAGCAGCGGACGGACAGGCGGTAACAATCAGCCCCAGCATTTT.

CDR3 in amino acids: CASSLERTSGGTQYF. The CDR3 coding sequence is TGTGCCAGCAGCTTGGAGAGGACTAGCGGGGGGACCCAGTACTTC. The chain employs TRBV11-2 and TRBJ2-5, with TRBD2 matching over 13 bases. The trim removed 3 bases at V and 7 bases at J, leaving 5 bases unmatched. This CDR3 has 15 amino acids. CDR1 SGHAT and CDR2 FQNNGV come from the germline V gene.